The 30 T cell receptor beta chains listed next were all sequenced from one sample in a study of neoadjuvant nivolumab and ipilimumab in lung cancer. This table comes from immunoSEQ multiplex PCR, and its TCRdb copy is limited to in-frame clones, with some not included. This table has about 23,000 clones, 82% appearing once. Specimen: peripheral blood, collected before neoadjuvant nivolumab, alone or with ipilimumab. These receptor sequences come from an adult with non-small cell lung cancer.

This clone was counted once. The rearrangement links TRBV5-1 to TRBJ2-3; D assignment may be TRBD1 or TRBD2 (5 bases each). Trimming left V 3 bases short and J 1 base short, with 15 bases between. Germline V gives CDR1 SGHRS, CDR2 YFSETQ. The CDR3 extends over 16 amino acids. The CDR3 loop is CASSSRGSPRTDTQYF. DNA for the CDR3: TGCGCCAGCAGCTCCCGGGGCAGTCCCCGCACAGATACGCAGTATTTT.

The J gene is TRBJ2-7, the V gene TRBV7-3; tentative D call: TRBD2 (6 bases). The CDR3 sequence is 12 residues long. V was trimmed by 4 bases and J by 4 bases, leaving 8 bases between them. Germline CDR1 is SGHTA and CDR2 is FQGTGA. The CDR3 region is CASSSTSYEQYF. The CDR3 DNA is TGTGCCAGCAGCTCGACTAGTTACGAGCAGTACTTC.

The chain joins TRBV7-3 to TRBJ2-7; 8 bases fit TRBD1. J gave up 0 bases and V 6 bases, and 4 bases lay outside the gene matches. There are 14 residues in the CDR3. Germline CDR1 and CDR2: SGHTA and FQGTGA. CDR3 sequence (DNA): TGTGCCAGCAGTAAAGACAGGGGCTCCTACGAGCAGTACTTC. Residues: CASSKDRGSYEQYF.

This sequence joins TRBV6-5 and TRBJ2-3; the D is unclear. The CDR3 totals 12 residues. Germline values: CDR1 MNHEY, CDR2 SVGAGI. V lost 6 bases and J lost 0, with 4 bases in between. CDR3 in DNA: TGTGCCAGCAGCCACAGCACAGATACGCAGTATTTT. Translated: CASSHSTDTQYF.

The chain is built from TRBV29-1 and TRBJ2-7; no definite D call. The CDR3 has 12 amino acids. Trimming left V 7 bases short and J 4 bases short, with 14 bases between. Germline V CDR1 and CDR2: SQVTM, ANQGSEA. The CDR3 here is CSAGGRNYEQYF. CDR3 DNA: TGCAGCGCCGGCGGCAGAAATTACGAGCAGTACTTC.

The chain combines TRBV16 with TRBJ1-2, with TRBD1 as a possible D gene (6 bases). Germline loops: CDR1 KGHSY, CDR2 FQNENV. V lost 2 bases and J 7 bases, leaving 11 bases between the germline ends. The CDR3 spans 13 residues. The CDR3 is CASSQRGRGGYTF. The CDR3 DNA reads TGTGCCAGCAGCCAACGGGGGCGGGGTGGCTACACCTTC.

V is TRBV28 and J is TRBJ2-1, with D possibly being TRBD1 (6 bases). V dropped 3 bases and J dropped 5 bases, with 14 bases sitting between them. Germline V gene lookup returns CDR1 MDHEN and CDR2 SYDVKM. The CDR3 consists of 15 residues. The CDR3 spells CASSLGSAGDNEQFF. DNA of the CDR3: TGTGCCAGCAGTTTGGGGAGCGCAGGGGACAATGAGCAGTTCTTC.

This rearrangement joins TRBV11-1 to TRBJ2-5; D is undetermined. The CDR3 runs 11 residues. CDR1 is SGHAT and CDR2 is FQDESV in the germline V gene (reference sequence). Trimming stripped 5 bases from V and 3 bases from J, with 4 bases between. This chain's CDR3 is CASSLKETQYF. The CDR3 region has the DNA TGTGCCAGCAGCCTAAAAGAGACCCAGTACTTC.

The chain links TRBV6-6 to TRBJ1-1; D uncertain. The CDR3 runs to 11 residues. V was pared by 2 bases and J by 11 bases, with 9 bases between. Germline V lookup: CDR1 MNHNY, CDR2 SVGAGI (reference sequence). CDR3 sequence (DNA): TGTGCCAGCAGTTACCGACACATCGCTTTCTTT. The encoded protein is CASSYRHIAFF.

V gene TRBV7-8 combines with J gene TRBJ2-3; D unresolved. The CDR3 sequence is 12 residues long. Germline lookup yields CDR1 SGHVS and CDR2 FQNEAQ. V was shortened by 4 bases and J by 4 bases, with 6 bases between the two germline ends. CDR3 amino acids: CASSSGPDTQYF. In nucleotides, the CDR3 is TGTGCCAGCAGCTCGGGCCCAGATACGCAGTATTTT. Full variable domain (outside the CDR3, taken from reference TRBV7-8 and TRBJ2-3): GAGVSQSPRYKVAKRGQDVALRCDPISGHVSLFWYQQALGQGPEFLTYFQNEAQLDKSGLPSDRFFAERPEGSVSTLKIQRTQQEDSAVYLCASSSGPDTQYFGPGTRLTVL.

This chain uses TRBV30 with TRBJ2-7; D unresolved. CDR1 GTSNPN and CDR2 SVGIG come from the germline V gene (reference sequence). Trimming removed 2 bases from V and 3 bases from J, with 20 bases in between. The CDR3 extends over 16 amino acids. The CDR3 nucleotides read TGTGCCTGGAGTTCCTCTGGACGGCAGTATCTCTACGAGCAGTACTTC. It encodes CAWSSSGRQYLYEQYF.

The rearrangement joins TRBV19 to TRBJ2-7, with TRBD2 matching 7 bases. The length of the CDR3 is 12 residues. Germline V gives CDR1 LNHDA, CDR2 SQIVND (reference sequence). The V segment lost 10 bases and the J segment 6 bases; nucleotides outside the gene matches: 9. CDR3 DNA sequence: TGTGCCACCCGAGCGGGAATAGGCGAGCAGTACTTC. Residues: CATRAGIGEQYF.

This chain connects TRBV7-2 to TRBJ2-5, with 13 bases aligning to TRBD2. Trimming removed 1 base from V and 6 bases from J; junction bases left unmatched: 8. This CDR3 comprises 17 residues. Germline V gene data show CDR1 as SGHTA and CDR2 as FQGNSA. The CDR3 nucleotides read TGTGCCAGCAGCTTAGAAGTGGGACTAGCGGGATTGAAGACCCAGTACTTC. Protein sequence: CASSLEVGLAGLKTQYF.

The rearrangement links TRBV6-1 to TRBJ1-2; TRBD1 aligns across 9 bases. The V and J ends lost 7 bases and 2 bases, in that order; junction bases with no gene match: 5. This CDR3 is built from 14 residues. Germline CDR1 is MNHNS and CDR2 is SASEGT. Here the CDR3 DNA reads TGTGCCAGCATCTGGACAGGGGAGAACTATGGCTACACCTTC. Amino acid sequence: CASIWTGENYGYTF.

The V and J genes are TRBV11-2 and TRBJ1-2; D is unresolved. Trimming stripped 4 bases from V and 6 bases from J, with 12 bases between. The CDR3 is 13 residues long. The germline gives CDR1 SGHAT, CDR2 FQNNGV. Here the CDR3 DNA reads TGTGCCAGCAGCTCACCGACGACCAATGGCTACACCTTC. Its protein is CASSSPTTNGYTF. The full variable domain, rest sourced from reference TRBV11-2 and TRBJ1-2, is EAGVAQSPRYKIIEKRQSVAFWCNPISGHATLYWYQQILGQGPKLLIQFQNNGVVDDSQLPKDRFSAERLKGVDSTLKIQPAKLEDSAVYLCASSSPTTNGYTFGSGTRLTVV.

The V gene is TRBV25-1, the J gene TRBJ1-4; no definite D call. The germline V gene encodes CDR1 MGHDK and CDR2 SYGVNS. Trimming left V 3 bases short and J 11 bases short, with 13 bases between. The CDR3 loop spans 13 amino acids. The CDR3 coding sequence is TGTGCCAGCAGTGACGGCGGAAGCGGGAAACTGTTTTTT. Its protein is CASSDGGSGKLFF.

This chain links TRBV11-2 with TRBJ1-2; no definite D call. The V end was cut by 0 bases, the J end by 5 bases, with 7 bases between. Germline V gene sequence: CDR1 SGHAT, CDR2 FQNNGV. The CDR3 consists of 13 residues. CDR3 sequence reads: CASSLEQIYGYTF. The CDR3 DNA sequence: TGTGCCAGCAGCTTAGAACAGATTTATGGCTACACCTTC. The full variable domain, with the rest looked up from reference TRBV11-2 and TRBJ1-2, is EAGVAQSPRYKIIEKRQSVAFWCNPISGHATLYWYQQILGQGPKLLIQFQNNGVVDDSQLPKDRFSAERLKGVDSTLKIQPAKLEDSAVYLCASSLEQIYGYTFGSGTRLTVV.

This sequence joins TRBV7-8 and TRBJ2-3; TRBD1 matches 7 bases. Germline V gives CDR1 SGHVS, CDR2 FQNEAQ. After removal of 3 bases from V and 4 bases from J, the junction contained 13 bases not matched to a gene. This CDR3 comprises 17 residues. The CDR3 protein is CASSLGLTGRPSDTQYF. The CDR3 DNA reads TGTGCCAGCAGCTTGGGGTTGACAGGGCGGCCTTCAGATACGCAGTATTTT. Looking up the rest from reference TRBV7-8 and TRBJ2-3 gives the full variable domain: GAGVSQSPRYKVAKRGQDVALRCDPISGHVSLFWYQQALGQGPEFLTYFQNEAQLDKSGLPSDRFFAERPEGSVSTLKIQRTQQEDSAVYLCASSLGLTGRPSDTQYFGPGTRLTVL.

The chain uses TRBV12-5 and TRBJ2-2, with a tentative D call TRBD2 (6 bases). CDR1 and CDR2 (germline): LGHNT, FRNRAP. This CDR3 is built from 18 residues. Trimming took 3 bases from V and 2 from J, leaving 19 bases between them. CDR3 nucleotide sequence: TGTGCTAGTGGTTTCCTCCTCGGGACGGGAGCCAACACCGGGGAGCTGTTTTTT. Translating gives CASGFLLGTGANTGELFF.

The DNA for the CDR3 is TGTGCCAGTAAGGTAATCGGGTCTGAAGCTTTCTTT. Translating it yields CASKVIGSEAFF. This chain links TRBV19 with TRBJ1-1, with D hard to call. This CDR3 comprises 12 residues. The ends were cut back, 7 bases at V and 6 bases at J, with 12 bases in the middle. CDR1 is LNHDA and CDR2 is SQIVND in the germline V gene (reference sequence).

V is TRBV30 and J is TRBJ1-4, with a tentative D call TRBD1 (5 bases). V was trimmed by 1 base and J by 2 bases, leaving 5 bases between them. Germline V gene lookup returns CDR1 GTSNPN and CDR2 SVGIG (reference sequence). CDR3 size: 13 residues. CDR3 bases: TGTGCCTGGAGTGGGGGGACTAATGAAAAACTGTTTTTT. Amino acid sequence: CAWSGGTNEKLFF.

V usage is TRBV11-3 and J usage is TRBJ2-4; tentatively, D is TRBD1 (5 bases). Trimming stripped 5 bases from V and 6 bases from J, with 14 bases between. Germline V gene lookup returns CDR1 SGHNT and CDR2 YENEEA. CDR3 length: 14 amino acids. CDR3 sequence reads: CASSPRQRRNIQYF. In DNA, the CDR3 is TGTGCCAGCAGCCCTAGACAGAGGAGAAACATTCAGTACTTC.

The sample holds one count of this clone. In DNA, the CDR3 is TGTGCCAGCAGCCGGGACAGGACGCGCGAGCAGTACTTC. It encodes CASSRDRTREQYF. This chain uses TRBV14 with TRBJ2-7, with 8 bases aligning to TRBD1. CDR3 size: 13 residues. J lost 6 bases, V lost 4 bases, and 5 bases had no gene match. The V gene's germline CDR1 is SGHDN and CDR2 FVKESK.

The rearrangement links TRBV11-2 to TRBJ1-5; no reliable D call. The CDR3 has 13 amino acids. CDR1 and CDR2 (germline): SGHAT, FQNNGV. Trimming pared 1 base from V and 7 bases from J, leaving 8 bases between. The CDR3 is CASSLGAGQPQHF. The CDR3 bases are TGTGCCAGCAGCTTAGGTGCCGGGCAGCCCCAGCATTTT.

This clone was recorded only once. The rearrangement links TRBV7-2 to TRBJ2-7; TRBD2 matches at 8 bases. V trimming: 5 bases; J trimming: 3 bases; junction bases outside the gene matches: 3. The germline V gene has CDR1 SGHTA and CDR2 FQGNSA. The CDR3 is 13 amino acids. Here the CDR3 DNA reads TGTGCCAGCAGCCGTAGCGGGATCTACGAGCAGTACTTC. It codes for CASSRSGIYEQYF.

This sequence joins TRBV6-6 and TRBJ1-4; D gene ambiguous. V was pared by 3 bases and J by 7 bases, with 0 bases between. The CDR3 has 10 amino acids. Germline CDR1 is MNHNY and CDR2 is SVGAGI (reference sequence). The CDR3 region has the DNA TGTGCCAGCAGTTATGAAAAACTGTTTTTT. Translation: CASSYEKLFF.

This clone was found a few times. The CDR3 region is CASGPTSGRDSYEQYF. CDR3 DNA sequence: TGTGCTAGTGGACCTACTAGCGGGAGGGATTCCTACGAGCAGTACTTC. The chain carries TRBV12-5 and TRBJ2-7; 13 bases fit TRBD2. The CDR3 extends over 16 amino acids. J gave up 1 base and V 6 bases, and 6 bases lay outside the gene matches. CDR1 and CDR2 from the germline V gene are LGHNT and FRNRAP.

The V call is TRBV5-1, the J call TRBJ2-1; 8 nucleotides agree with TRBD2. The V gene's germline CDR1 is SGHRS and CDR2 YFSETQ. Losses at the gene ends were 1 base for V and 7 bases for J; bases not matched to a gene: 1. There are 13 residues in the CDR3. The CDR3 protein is CASSLSGGNEQFF. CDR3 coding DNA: TGCGCCAGCAGCTTGTCGGGAGGGAATGAGCAGTTCTTC.

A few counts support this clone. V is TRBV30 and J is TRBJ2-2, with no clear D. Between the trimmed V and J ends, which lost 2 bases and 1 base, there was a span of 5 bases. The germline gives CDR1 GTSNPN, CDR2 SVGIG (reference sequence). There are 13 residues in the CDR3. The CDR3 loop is CAWSWGNTGELFF. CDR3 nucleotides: TGTGCCTGGAGTTGGGGGAACACCGGGGAGCTGTTTTTT.

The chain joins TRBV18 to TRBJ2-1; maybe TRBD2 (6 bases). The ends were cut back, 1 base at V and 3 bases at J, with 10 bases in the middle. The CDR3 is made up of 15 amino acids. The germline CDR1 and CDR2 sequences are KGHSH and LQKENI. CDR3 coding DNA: TGTGCCAGCTCACCACTCGGGAGTGGCTACAATGAGCAGTTCTTC. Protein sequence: CASSPLGSGYNEQFF.